The sequence of this TCR beta chain was determined in a study of shared clonotypes between healthy human individuals. The study drew its donors from healthy HIV-negative adults without recent acute infections or vaccinations. The CDR3 contains 15 residues. The V end lost 2 bases, the J end lost 4 bases, and 15 bases lay between the germline ends. CDR1 and CDR2 from the germline V gene are MGHRA and YSYEKL. Data came from immunoSEQ multiplex PCR; TCRdb stores just in-frame clones and leaves some out. This table has hundreds of thousands of clones, approximately 95% appearing once. Sequencing was performed on naive CD4+ T cells sorted from blood. Documented subset: CD45RA+ positively selected. This TCR was sampled from a woman under 40 in good health. The chain carries TRBV4-1 and TRBJ2-7, with D perhaps TRBD1 (5 bases). Here the CDR3 DNA reads TGCGCCAGCAGCCAACCAACTCAGGGCGCTTACGAGCAGTACTTC. It is translated as CASSQPTQGAYEQYF.